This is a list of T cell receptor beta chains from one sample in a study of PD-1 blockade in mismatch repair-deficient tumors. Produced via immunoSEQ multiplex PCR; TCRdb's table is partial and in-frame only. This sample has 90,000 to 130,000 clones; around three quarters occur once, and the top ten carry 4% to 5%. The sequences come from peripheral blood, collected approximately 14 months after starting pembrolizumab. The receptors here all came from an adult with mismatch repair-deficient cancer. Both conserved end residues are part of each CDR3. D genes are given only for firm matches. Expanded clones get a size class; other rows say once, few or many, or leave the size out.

cdr3_aa: CASSQDPYNEQFF; cdr3_nt: TGCGCCAGCAGCCAAGACCCTTACAATGAGCAGTTCTTC; clone_size: few; d_call: .; j_call: TRBJ2-1; v_call: TRBV4-1
cdr3_aa: CASSSTSGNEQFF; cdr3_nt: TGTGCCAGCAGCTCGACTAGCGGAAATGAGCAGTTCTTC; clone_size: .; d_call: TRBD2; j_call: TRBJ2-1; v_call: TRBV5-8
cdr3_aa: CASSEMTGEDRYGYTF; cdr3_nt: TGTGCCAGCAGCGAAATGACAGGAGAGGATAGGTATGGCTACACCTTC; clone_size: .; d_call: .; j_call: TRBJ1-2; v_call: TRBV9
cdr3_aa: CASSITWTNNEQFF; cdr3_nt: TGTGCCAGTAGTATAACTTGGACGAATAATGAGCAGTTCTTC; clone_size: .; d_call: .; j_call: TRBJ2-1; v_call: TRBV19
cdr3_aa: CASSPARLAGNSGANVLTF; cdr3_nt: TGTGCCAGCAGTCCCGCCCGGCTAGCGGGGAACTCTGGGGCCAACGTCCTGACTTTC; clone_size: .; d_call: TRBD2; j_call: TRBJ2-6; v_call: TRBV2
cdr3_aa: CASSVDGLSGNTIYF; cdr3_nt: TGTGCCAGCAGCGTAGATGGACTCTCTGGAAACACCATATATTTT; clone_size: few; d_call: .; j_call: TRBJ1-3; v_call: TRBV9
cdr3_aa: CASSGDLSNQPQHF; cdr3_nt: TGTGCCAGCAGTGGGGACCTTAGCAATCAGCCCCAGCATTTT; clone_size: medium-sized; d_call: .; j_call: TRBJ1-5; v_call: TRBV6-1
cdr3_aa: CASTRTGALSGANVLTF; cdr3_nt: TGTGCCAGTACCCGGACGGGGGCACTCTCTGGGGCCAACGTCCTGACTTTC; clone_size: .; d_call: .; j_call: TRBJ2-6; v_call: TRBV19
cdr3_aa: CASALQGDRPYEQYF; cdr3_nt: TGTGCCAGCGCGCTCCAGGGGGACAGGCCCTACGAGCAGTACTTC; clone_size: .; d_call: TRBD1; j_call: TRBJ2-7; v_call: TRBV27
cdr3_aa: CASSISKQGDTQYF; cdr3_nt: TGTGCCAGTAGTATCTCCAAGCAAGGAGATACGCAGTATTTT; clone_size: .; d_call: .; j_call: TRBJ2-3; v_call: TRBV19
cdr3_aa: CASSLKLAGLEEQYF; cdr3_nt: TGTGCCAGCAGCCTGAAACTAGCGGGATTGGAAGAGCAGTACTTC; clone_size: .; d_call: TRBD2; j_call: TRBJ2-7; v_call: TRBV5-4
cdr3_aa: CASSLDQGTAFF; cdr3_nt: TGTGCCAGCAGCTTAGATCAGGGTACAGCTTTCTTT; clone_size: .; d_call: .; j_call: TRBJ1-1; v_call: TRBV7-9
cdr3_aa: CASSQSIGTAHGYTF; cdr3_nt: TGTGCCAGCAGCCAATCTATCGGGACAGCCCATGGCTACACCTTC; clone_size: .; d_call: TRBD1; j_call: TRBJ1-2; v_call: TRBV4-2
cdr3_aa: CASSGLAGGPDTQYF; cdr3_nt: TGTGCCAGTAGCGGACTAGCGGGAGGCCCAGATACGCAGTATTTT; clone_size: .; d_call: TRBD2; j_call: TRBJ2-3; v_call: TRBV19
cdr3_aa: CAARDTTYGYTF; cdr3_nt: TGTGCCGCCAGGGACACCACCTATGGCTACACCTTC; clone_size: .; d_call: .; j_call: TRBJ1-2; v_call: TRBV6-6
cdr3_aa: CASSTRLSSNEQFF; cdr3_nt: TGTGCCAGTAGTACCCGACTATCCTCCAATGAGCAGTTCTTC; clone_size: .; d_call: .; j_call: TRBJ2-1; v_call: TRBV19
cdr3_aa: CASRILAGADTQYF; cdr3_nt: TGTGCCAGCAGGATACTAGCGGGAGCAGATACGCAGTATTTT; clone_size: .; d_call: TRBD2; j_call: TRBJ2-3; v_call: TRBV6-6
cdr3_aa: CASSLVGYSSYEQYF; cdr3_nt: TGCGCCAGCAGCTTGGTTGGCTACAGCTCCTACGAGCAGTACTTC; clone_size: .; d_call: .; j_call: TRBJ2-7; v_call: TRBV5-1